Listed below are T cell receptor beta chains from one sample, sequenced in a study of breast tumors, draining lymph nodes, adjacent tissues. A single record per CDR3 protein comes from TCRdb applying MiXCR to the multiplex PCR reads. This repertoire shows about 100,000 distinct CDR3 sequences, around 21% found once; its top ten account for approximately 1.3%. Sample: axillary lymph node tissue. The receptor source for this set is a female donor with breast cancer. Some clones in this sample may be carry-over from other donors' samples. CDR3s include the opening cysteine and the closing phenylalanine or tryptophan. A D gene is named only where the DNA matches it firmly. Clone size is not always given. Where it is, it says once, few, many or a class for expanded clones.

TRBV19	17	TRBJ1-6	-	many	TGTGCCAGTACTAGTTCGGGAAGAGGGGCCAATAATTCACCCCTCCACTTT	CASTSSGRGANNSPLHF
TRBV29-1	13	TRBJ1-4	TRBD1	many	TGCAGCGTTACAGGGGCGGCGAGTGAAAAACTGTTTTTT	CSVTGAASEKLFF
TRBV19	14	TRBJ2-1	-	many	TGTGCCAGTAAGGTGGGAGAGGGGTACAATGAGCAGTTCTTC	CASKVGEGYNEQFF
TRBV7-8	14	TRBJ1-6	-	medium-sized	TGTGCCAGCAGCTTATCTGGGGCGCAATCACCCCTCCACTTT	CASSLSGAQSPLHF
TRBV6-5	16	TRBJ1-6	-	many	TGTGCCAGCAGAGGGGGGATCGGATATTTAGGTTCACCCCTCCACTTT	CASRGGIGYLGSPLHF
TRBV19	14	TRBJ1-2	-	many	TGTGCCAGTAGTATGTTGGAAGCCGGGTATGGCTACACCTTC	CASSMLEAGYGYTF
TRBV29-1	12	TRBJ2-1	-	many	TGCAGCGTTGAAGATTCGGGGAATGAGCAGTTCTTC	CSVEDSGNEQFF
TRBV11-2	14	TRBJ2-7	-	many	TGTGCCAGCAGCTTAGGGTTTACCAGCTACGAGCAGTACTTC	CASSLGFTSYEQYF
TRBV3-1	12	TRBJ1-2	-	many	TGTGCCAGCAGCCAAGAGTTCTATGGCTACACCTTC	CASSQEFYGYTF
TRBV5-6	11	TRBJ1-2	-	many	TGTGCCAGCTCCCAGGGCTTTGGCTACACCTTC	CASSQGFGYTF
TRBV12-3/TRBV12-4	15	TRBJ2-1	TRBD2	many	TGTGCCAGCAGGAGGACTAGCGGGAACTACAATGAGCAGTTCTTC	CASRRTSGNYNEQFF
TRBV4-2	17	TRBJ2-7	TRBD1	-	TGTGCCAGCAGCCAAGGGTCGGACAGGGGTCTTACCTACGAGCAGTACTTC	CASSQGSDRGLTYEQYF
TRBV28	12	TRBJ2-5	-	few	TGTGCCAGCAGTTTAGGAGTTATGACCCAGTACTTC	CASSLGVMTQYF
TRBV7-8	16	TRBJ2-1	-	many	TGTGCCAGCAGCTTATCGGTGCAGAGCTCCTACAATGAGCAGTTCTTC	CASSLSVQSSYNEQFF
TRBV3-1	13	TRBJ1-2	-	many	TGTGCCAGCAGCCAAGTAGGGGACTATGGCTACACCTTC	CASSQVGDYGYTF
TRBV3-1	14	TRBJ1-2	TRBD1	many	TGTGCCAGCAGCCAAGGGACAGGGGTTGGTGGCTACACCTTC	CASSQGTGVGGYTF
TRBV7-8	16	TRBJ1-2	TRBD1	many	TGTGCCAGCAGCTTAGGCCTTGGACAGGGCAGCTATGGCTACACCTTC	CASSLGLGQGSYGYTF
TRBV7-8	17	TRBJ2-1	TRBD2	many	TGTGCCAGCAGCTTAAGGCCCCCAGCGGGAGTGCAAAATGAGCAGTTCTTC	CASSLRPPAGVQNEQFF
TRBV28	14	TRBJ1-2	-	few	TGTGCCAGCAGTTTAAATCTACAGGGTTATCGCTACACCTTC	CASSLNLQGYRYTF
TRBV2	13	TRBJ2-7	TRBD1	many	TGTGCCAGAACCGGGACAGGGGGCGGCGAGCAGTACTTC	CARTGTGGGEQYF
TRBV19	14	TRBJ1-6	TRBD1	many	TGTGCCAGTAGTACGGACAGGGATAATTCACCCCTCCACTTT	CASSTDRDNSPLHF
TRBV3-1	16	TRBJ1-2	-	many	TGTGCCAGCAGCCAGAGGCTCCCGGGAGCTAACTATGGCTACACCTTC	CASSQRLPGANYGYTF
TRBV11-2	11	TRBJ2-3	-	many	TGTGCCAGCAGCTCGACCGCCCGGCAGTATTTT	CASSSTARQYF
TRBV27	15	TRBJ1-2	TRBD1	many	TGTGCCAGCAGTTTCGGGACAGGCGGATTCTATGGCTACACCTTC	CASSFGTGGFYGYTF
TRBV3-1	15	TRBJ2-2	-	-	TGTGCCAGCAGCCAAGAGGGCGGGCCCACCGGGGAGCTGTTTTTT	CASSQEGGPTGELFF
TRBV14	14	TRBJ1-2	-	-	TGTGCCTGCAGCCAAGTTGCGCGGGTTGGTGGCTACACCTTC	CACSQVARVGGYTF
TRBV5-4	15	TRBJ2-3	TRBD2	-	TGTGCCAGCAGCTTGGCCGTAGCGGGAACGGATGCGCAGTATTTT	CASSLAVAGTDAQYF
TRBV2	14	TRBJ2-3	TRBD1	many	TGTGCCAGCAGAGGGGACAGCCGCACAGATACGCAGTATTTT	CASRGDSRTDTQYF
TRBV4-1	13	TRBJ1-5	-	many	TGCGCCAGCAGCCGAGGAGTATTCCAGCCCCAGCATTTT	CASSRGVFQPQHF
TRBV3-1	15	TRBJ2-2	-	few	TGTGCCAGCAGCCAAGTAGGGACGGGCACCGGGGAGCTGTTTTTT	CASSQVGTGTGELFF
TRBV5-5	15	TRBJ1-6	-	many	TGTGCCAGCAGCCTCGATTTTTATTCGGATTCACCCCTCCACTTT	CASSLDFYSDSPLHF
TRBV7-6	13	TRBJ2-7	-	once	TGTGCCAGCAGCTTAGGACCATCGGCAGAGCAGTACTTC	CASSLGPSAEQYF
TRBV7-3	13	TRBJ2-2	-	many	TGTGCCAGCAGCCCCTCAACGGGCGGGGAGCTGTTTTTT	CASSPSTGGELFF
TRBV28	15	TRBJ2-5	-	-	TGTGCCAGCAGGTCTTTGAGGACGGCCGAAGAGACCCAGTACTTC	CASRSLRTAEETQYF
TRBV6-6	15	TRBJ1-5	-	many	TGTGCCAGCAGTTACCGGCAGGGCAGCAATCAGCCCCAGCATTTT	CASSYRQGSNQPQHF
TRBV7-8	16	TRBJ1-5	-	few	TGTGCCAGCAGCTTAGGGCAGGGGCTTAGCAATCAGCCCCAGCATTTT	CASSLGQGLSNQPQHF
TRBV30	15	TRBJ1-2	-	few	TGTGCCTGGAGAGGAAGGAAGCAGGCGTCGGGTGGCTACACCTTC	CAWRGRKQASGGYTF
TRBV19	15	TRBJ2-1	TRBD2	many	TGTGCCAGTAGTCGTGGACTAGCGGGAGACAATGAGCAGTTCTTC	CASSRGLAGDNEQFF
TRBV5-1	15	TRBJ1-5	-	many	TGCGCCAGCAGCTTGGCCGGAACAATGAATCAGCCCCAGCATTTT	CASSLAGTMNQPQHF
TRBV27	13	TRBJ2-4	-	-	TGTGCCAGCAGTTTATCGCGGGGAAACATTCAGTACTTC	CASSLSRGNIQYF
TRBV28	14	TRBJ2-7	TRBD2	many	TGTGCCAGCAGTCGCTCGGGAGGCTCCTACGAGCAGTACTTC	CASSRSGGSYEQYF
TRBV6-1	13	TRBJ1-4	TRBD1	many	TGTGCCAGCAGCCGGGACAGGGATGAAAAACTGTTTTTT	CASSRDRDEKLFF
TRBV7-8	12	TRBJ1-1	-	-	TGTGCCAGCAGCCACTCGTGGAATGAAGCTTTCTTT	CASSHSWNEAFF
TRBV7-9	13	TRBJ2-7	-	many	TGTGCCAGCAGCTCGTCCAGTGTCGGTGAGCAGTACTTC	CASSSSSVGEQYF
TRBV20-1	16	TRBJ2-1	-	many	TGCAGTGCTAGAGATCTGGGTAGGGCCCCGTACAATGAGCAGTTCTTC	CSARDLGRAPYNEQFF
TRBV11-2	18	TRBJ2-2	-	many	TGTGCCAGCAGCTTAGATCTTAGAGGGGGACTTGTCACCGGGGAGCTGTTTTTT	CASSLDLRGGLVTGELFF
TRBV12-5	15	TRBJ2-3	TRBD1	many	TGTGCTAGTGGTTTGACGGACAGGGTGGACGATACGCAGTATTTT	CASGLTDRVDDTQYF
TRBV7-3	12	TRBJ2-1	-	many	TGTGCCAGCAGCTCATCGACTAGTGAGCAGTTCTTC	CASSSSTSEQFF
TRBV11-3	17	TRBJ2-2	-	many	TGTGCCAGCAGAAGGGCAGGGGGGCCCCAGGGCACCGGGGAGCTGTTTTTT	CASRRAGGPQGTGELFF
TRBV30	14	TRBJ2-2	-	-	TGTGCCTGGCGCCCCGGGACGGAAACCGGGGAGCTGTTTTTT	CAWRPGTETGELFF
TRBV19	14	TRBJ1-6	TRBD1	many	TGTGCCACCCAACAGGGGGCTGGGAATTCACCCCTCCACTTT	CATQQGAGNSPLHF
TRBV5-1	15	TRBJ2-3	-	many	TGCGCCAGCAGCTCGGACGGAGCCCTTACAGATACGCAGTATTTT	CASSSDGALTDTQYF
TRBV20-1	16	TRBJ2-5	TRBD1	many	TGCAGTGCTAGAGTCCCCCAGGGGGCGTATGTAGAGACCCAGTACTTC	CSARVPQGAYVETQYF
TRBV5-1	15	TRBJ1-3	-	many	TGCGCCAGCAGGGAAGACAGGTCCTCTGGAAACACCATATATTTT	CASREDRSSGNTIYF